Detailed here is one T cell receptor beta chain. Its antigen remains unidentified. Per-base qualities were not stored, and no clone one base away is much larger. The germline V gene yields SGHAT for CDR1 and FQNNGV for CDR2. From cysteine to phenylalanine, the CDR3 is 16 amino acids long. The DNA shown is the 48-base CDR3, in frame from base 1. V is pruned by 5 bases and J by 8 bases, leaving 17 bases of the junction without a gene match. TCRbeta CDR3 regions were amplified from genomic DNA by means of the immunoSEQ Assay, a bias-controlled multiplex PCR. The study's processing was this. The number of nucleated cells in each sample was estimated from the amplification of reference gene primers within the assay. To quantify the absolute abundance of each unique TCRbeta CDR3 rearrangement, sequence reads were collapsed and filtered. For each sample, productive Simpson clonality was calculated by taking the square root of Simpson's diversity index across productive rearrangements. Held by TCRdb, this immuneACCESS table contains in-frame sequences only and omits some clones. Under half of the omission traces to an unresolved V gene where checked; the cause of the rest is unknown. V and J calls and clone size follow that table, whereas D and trimming were derived from the DNA. The sample has about 240,000 clones on record, roughly 86% of them singletons. The ten largest account for roughly 3.5% of the sample.

The sample belongs to a study of blood T cell repertoires in COVID-19 (dated by TCRdb to about 2020). Looking at the study overall: Collaborator samples came from the United States, Italy and Spain and covered acute and convalescent phases of COVID-19. The prospective study material was composed of cDNA or gDNA derived from T cells, B-cell-depleted T cells, or PBMCs. Deeply sampled blood TCRbeta repertoires from subjects exposed to, actively infected with, or recovered from COVID-19 were included in the dataset. The repertoires were made available in a free public database intended to serve as a resource for research on the immune response to SARS-CoV-2. Samples were obtained from the ongoing ImmuneRACE study (first 160 participants) and from over 1,000 subjects provided by 6 global collaborators. The sample metadata nearly always contained a de-identified subject ID, COVID-19 status, age in years and sex. Where available, HLA class I and class II types were taken from metadata supplied by the sample provider and were not determined by assay-based typing. General study outcomes and caveats: The quantity of clinical and demographic metadata differed by source and by participant and was supplied without curation.

In the prospective study, participants were 18 to 89 years old, resided in 24 geographic areas of the United States, and were enrolled through a virtual design. In the prospective study, cohorts were assigned on the basis of participant-reported clinical history obtained from a screening survey and a study questionnaire. In the prospective study, whole blood, serum and a nasopharyngeal or oropharyngeal swab were collected from each participant by mobile phlebotomists. Over an approximately 2-month period, participants in the prospective study had the option of providing additional blood draws and questionnaires. Before DNA extraction, blood samples from the prospective study were shipped at room temperature or frozen.

This sequence uses TRBV11-2 and TRBJ1-2; a stretch of 7 junction bases matches TRBD1. The receptor was isolated from a woman in her 40s with acute COVID-19. The sample taken for sequencing was PBMCs or T cells enriched from blood (not recorded which). At the DNA level, the sequence is TGTGCCAGCAGCCTAACCCTGTCGACAGGGACGGGCGGCTACACCTTC. Translated, it reads CASSLTLSTGTGGYTF.